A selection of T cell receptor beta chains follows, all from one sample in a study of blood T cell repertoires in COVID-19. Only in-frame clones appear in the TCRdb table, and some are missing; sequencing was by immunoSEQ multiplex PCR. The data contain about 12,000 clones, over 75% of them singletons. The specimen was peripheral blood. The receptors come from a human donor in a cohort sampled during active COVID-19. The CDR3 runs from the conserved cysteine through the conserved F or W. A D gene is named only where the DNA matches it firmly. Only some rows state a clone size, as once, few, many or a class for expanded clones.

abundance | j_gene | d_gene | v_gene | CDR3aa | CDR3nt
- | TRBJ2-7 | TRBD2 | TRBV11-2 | CASSTGLAGSYEQYF | TGTGCCAGCAGCACTGGACTAGCGGGATCCTACGAGCAGTACTTC
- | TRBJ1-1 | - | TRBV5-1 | CASSSGALNTEAFF | TGCGCCAGCAGCTCTGGGGCACTGAACACTGAAGCTTTCTTT
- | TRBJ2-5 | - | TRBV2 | CASSENRDEETQYF | TGTGCCAGCAGTGAAAACAGAGACGAAGAGACCCAGTACTTC
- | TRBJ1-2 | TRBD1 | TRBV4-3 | CASSLYTGQSGYTF | TGCGCCAGCAGCCTATATACGGGACAGTCTGGCTACACCTTC
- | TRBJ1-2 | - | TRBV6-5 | CASSTRTVGYGYTF | TGTGCCAGCAGTACCCGGACAGTCGGCTATGGCTACACCTTC
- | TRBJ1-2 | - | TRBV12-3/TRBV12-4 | CASSLRQNYGYTF | TGTGCCAGCAGTTTGAGGCAAAACTATGGCTACACCTTC
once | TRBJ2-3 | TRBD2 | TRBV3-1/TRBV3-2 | CASSQDTPGLAGGPTTDTQYF | TGTGCCAGCAGCCAAGATACCCCGGGACTAGCGGGGGGGCCTACGACAGATACGCAGTATTTT
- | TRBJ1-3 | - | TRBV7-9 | CASSLAVGASGNTIYF | TGTGCCAGCAGCTTAGCGGTGGGAGCTTCTGGAAACACCATATATTTT
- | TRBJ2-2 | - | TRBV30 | CAWSGQAFGELFF | TGTGCCTGGAGTGGACAGGCCTTCGGGGAGCTGTTTTTT
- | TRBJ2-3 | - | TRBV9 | CASSVSLVGTDTQYF | TGTGCCAGCAGCGTAAGCCTAGTTGGGACAGATACGCAGTATTTT
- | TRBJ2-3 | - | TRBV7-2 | CASRSGYGGTDTQYF | TGTGCCAGCAGGTCAGGGTACGGTGGCACAGATACGCAGTATTTT
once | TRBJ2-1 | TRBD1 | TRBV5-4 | CASSSGQGSYNEQFF | TGTGCCAGCAGCTCGGGACAGGGGTCCTACAATGAGCAGTTCTTC
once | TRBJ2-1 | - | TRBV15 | CATSRGGGDNEQFF | TGTGCCACCAGCAGAGGGGGCGGAGACAATGAGCAGTTCTTC
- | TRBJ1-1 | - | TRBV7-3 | CASSLGGTTEAFF | TGTGCCAGCAGCTTAGGGGGGACCACTGAAGCTTTCTTT
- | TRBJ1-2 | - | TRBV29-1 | CTVEAVPGYGYTF | TGCACCGTTGAGGCAGTCCCAGGCTATGGCTACACCTTC
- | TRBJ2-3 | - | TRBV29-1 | CSVQGGPDTQYF | TGCAGCGTTCAGGGAGGCCCAGATACGCAGTATTTT
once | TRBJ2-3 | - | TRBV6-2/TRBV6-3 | CASSYSSRVDTQYF | TGTGCCAGCAGTTACTCGAGTCGAGTAGATACGCAGTATTTT
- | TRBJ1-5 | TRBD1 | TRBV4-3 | CASSQVLGAGGPQHF | TGCGCCAGCAGCCAAGTCCTGGGGGCAGGGGGGCCCCAGCATTTT
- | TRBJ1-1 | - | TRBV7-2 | CASSLAVRSGKGTEAFF | TGTGCCAGCAGCTTAGCGGTCCGGTCGGGAAAAGGGACTGAAGCTTTCTTT
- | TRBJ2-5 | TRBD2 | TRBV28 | CASSLKLTGGETQYF | TGTGCCAGCAGTTTAAAGTTAACGGGAGGCGAGACCCAGTACTTC
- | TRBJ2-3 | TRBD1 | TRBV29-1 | CSGGQGTDTQYF | TGCAGCGGGGGACAGGGGACAGATACGCAGTATTTT
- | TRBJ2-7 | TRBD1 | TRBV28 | CASNKPRQGAGEQYF | TGTGCCAGCAACAAACCCCGACAGGGGGCGGGCGAGCAGTACTTC
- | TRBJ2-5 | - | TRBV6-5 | CASAGGTSFETQYF | TGTGCCAGCGCCGGAGGGACGTCTTTCGAGACCCAGTACTTC
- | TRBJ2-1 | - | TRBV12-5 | CASGLGQGLAEQFF | TGTGCTAGTGGTTTGGGCCAGGGGTTGGCTGAGCAGTTCTTC
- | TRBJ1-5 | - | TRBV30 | CAWSVGDDQPQHF | TGTGCCTGGAGTGTAGGGGATGATCAGCCCCAGCATTTT
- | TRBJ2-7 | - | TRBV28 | CASSSRDSYEQYF | TGTGCCAGCAGTTCCAGGGACTCCTACGAGCAGTACTTC
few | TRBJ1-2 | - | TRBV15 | CATSREEGDGYTF | TGTGCCACCAGCAGAGAAGAGGGGGATGGCTACACCTTC
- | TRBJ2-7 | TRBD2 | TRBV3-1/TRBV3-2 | CASSPVGLAGSYEQYF | TGTGCCAGCAGCCCAGTCGGACTAGCGGGCTCCTACGAGCAGTACTTC
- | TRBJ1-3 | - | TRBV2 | CARRDISGNTIYF | TGTGCCAGGCGGGATATCTCTGGAAACACCATATATTTT
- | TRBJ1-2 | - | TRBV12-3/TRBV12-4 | CASSTENYGYTF | TGTGCCAGCAGTACAGAGAACTATGGCTACACCTTC
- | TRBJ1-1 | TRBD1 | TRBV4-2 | CASRRQGAETEAFF | TGTGCCAGCAGAAGACAGGGGGCGGAAACTGAAGCTTTCTTT
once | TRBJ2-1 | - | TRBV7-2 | CASSLSWSSYNEQFF | TGTGCCAGCAGCTTATCCTGGAGCTCCTACAATGAGCAGTTCTTC
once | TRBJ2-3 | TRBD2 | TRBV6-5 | CASSNGGELDTQYF | TGTGCCAGCAGTAACGGGGGGGAACTCGATACGCAGTATTTT
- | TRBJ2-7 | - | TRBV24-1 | CATSDPLRVEQYF | TGTGCCACCAGTGACCCTCTGAGGGTCGAGCAGTACTTC
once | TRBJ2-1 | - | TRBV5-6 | CASSSLGRGSHNEQFF | TGTGCCAGCAGCTCCCTAGGGCGGGGATCACACAATGAGCAGTTCTTC
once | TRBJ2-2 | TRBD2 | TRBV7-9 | CASSLVLAGDLNTGELFF | TGTGCCAGCAGCTTAGTGCTAGCGGGGGACCTGAACACCGGGGAGCTGTTTTTT